The next 28 T cell receptor beta chains were all read from a single sample in a study of breast tumors, draining lymph nodes, adjacent tissues. TCRdb re-analysed the multiplex PCR reads in MiXCR, keeping a single row per CDR3 protein. The sample shows some 83,000 distinct CDR3 sequences, around 20% of them seen only once. Axillary draining lymph nodes of breast cancer patients supplied the node samples. The material sequenced was axillary lymph node tissue. These TCRs come from a female donor with breast cancer. Some clones in this sample may be carry-over from other donors' samples.

This clonotype was observed many times. CDR3 loop: CASSATSGETDTQYF. For the CDR3, the DNA is TGTGCCAGCAGCGCCACTAGCGGGGAAACAGATACGCAGTATTTT. The chain links TRBV7-3 to TRBJ2-3; 10 nucleotides line up with TRBD2. CDR3 size: 15 residues. The V gene's germline CDR1 is SGHTA and CDR2 FQGTGA. With 5 bases clipped from V and 3 bases from J, the junction kept 5 bases outside the gene matches. The full variable domain, in which reference TRBV7-3 and TRBJ2-3 provide the parts outside the CDR3, is GAGVSQTPSNKVTEKGKYVELRCDPISGHTALYWYRQSLGQGPEFLIYFQGTGAADDSGLPNDRFFAVRPEGSVSTLKIQRTERGDSAVYLCASSATSGETDTQYFGPGTRLTVL.

This clonotype has a count of ten or more. The DNA is left out, because the CDR3 cannot be placed on it with certainty; the CDR3 is given as TCRdb lists it. The V and J genes are TRBV7-9 and TRBJ2-1; TRBD1 is the table's D call, not checked against the DNA. 12 amino acids form the CDR3, both terminal residues included. Germline values: CDR1 SEHNR, CDR2 FQNEAQ (reference sequence). CDR3 region: CASSLVGQGAFF.

This clonotype showed up many times. The rearrangement joins TRBV6-1 to TRBJ2-3; D remains ambiguous. Germline V gene sequence: CDR1 MNHNS, CDR2 SASEGT. This CDR3 region has 13 residues. V shed 4 bases and J shed 3 bases, with 8 bases lying between them. The CDR3 loop is CASSVFRTDTQYF. Written as DNA, the CDR3 is TGTGCCAGCAGTGTGTTTCGGACAGATACGCAGTATTTT.

Ten or more counts support this clonotype. V is TRBV20-1 and J is TRBJ2-7; 13 nucleotides match TRBD2. There are 17 residues in the CDR3. The germline V gene encodes CDR1 DFQATT and CDR2 SNEGSKA (reference sequence). V dropped 2 bases and J dropped 3; count of bases not matched to a gene: 10. In DNA form, the CDR3 reads TGCAGTGCTAGAAAGTCCGGGACTAGCGGGGTTAACTACGAGCAGTACTTC. It codes for CSARKSGTSGVNYEQYF.

The rearrangement joins TRBV3-1 to TRBJ1-5; 7 bases are shared with TRBD1. CDR3 length equals 17 residues. The V and J ends lost 1 base and 6 bases, in that order; junction bases with no gene match: 12. CDR1 is LGHDT, CDR2 YNNKEL, per germline (reference sequence). CDR3 bases: TGTGCCAGCAGCCAAGGCGGCCAGGGGGTGTTGGGTCAGCCCCAGCATTTT. Its translation: CASSQGGQGVLGQPQHF.

This clonotype occurred many times. The chain is built from TRBV5-1 and TRBJ2-1; the match to TRBD2 covers 10 bases. Per germline, CDR1 SGHRS and CDR2 YFSETQ. V trimming: 4 bases; J trimming: 3 bases; junction bases outside the gene matches: 1. This CDR3 contains 14 residues. CDR3 amino acids: CASSRTSGYNEQFF. In DNA form, the CDR3 reads TGCGCCAGCAGCCGGACTAGCGGCTACAATGAGCAGTTCTTC.

This clonotype has ten or more counts. The rearrangement links TRBV5-8 to TRBJ2-2, with D perhaps matching TRBD1 or TRBD2 (6 bases each). This CDR3 has 15 residues. Germline loops: CDR1 SGHTS, CDR2 YDEGEE. Trimming shortened V by 4 bases and J by 2 bases, and 12 bases separated the two germline ends. As DNA, the CDR3 is TGTGCCAGCAGCCTGGGGGGCCTAAACACCGGGGAGCTGTTTTTT. Translation gives CASSLGGLNTGELFF.

Ten or more counts support this clonotype. CDR3 DNA sequence: TGTGCCAGCAGCCAATTCAGGTGGGATGAGCAGTTCTTC. Residues: CASSQFRWDEQFF. V is TRBV14 and J is TRBJ2-1, with D unclear. The CDR3 spans 13 residues. Trimming removed 2 bases from V and 8 bases from J, with 10 bases in between. Germline-derived CDR1 and CDR2 are SGHDN and FVKESK.

This clonotype was found once. In this CDR3 the conserved last residue, phenylalanine or tryptophan, is missing, so a read error is likely. CDR3 residues: CASSYSPRPAGYEQYL. The CDR3 nucleotides read TGTGCCAGCAGTTACTCCCCCCGGCCAGCGGGATACGAGCAGTACCTC. The chain joins TRBV6-5 to TRBJ2-7; 7 bases are shared with TRBD2. The CDR3 totals 16 residues. After removal of 0 bases from V and 4 bases from J, the junction contained 9 bases not matched to a gene. Germline-derived CDR1 and CDR2 are MNHEY and SVGAGI.

Ten or more counts support this clonotype. The genes are TRBV10-3 and TRBJ2-1, with TRBD2 matching 11 bases. This CDR3 has 15 amino acids. CDR1 and CDR2 (germline): ENHRY, SYGVKD. The V and J ends lost 4 bases and 7 bases, in that order; junction bases with no gene match: 6. DNA of the CDR3: TGTGCCATCAGTGGTCGGGCTAGCGGGAGGAATGAGCAGTTCTTC. It encodes CAISGRASGRNEQFF.

This clonotype showed up many times. V and J are TRBV7-2 and TRBJ2-7; D is perhaps TRBD2 (6 bases). V lost 4 bases to trimming and J lost 7 bases, with 14 bases between them. The germline gives CDR1 SGHTA, CDR2 FQGNSA. This CDR3 is 13 amino acids long. The CDR3 sequence is CASSSSPGGEQYF. CDR3 bases: TGTGCCAGCAGCTCCAGCCCCGGAGGGGAGCAGTACTTC. The full variable domain, with the rest looked up from reference TRBV7-2 and TRBJ2-7, is GAGVSQSPSNKVTEKGKDVELRCDPISGHTALYWYRQSLGQGLEFLIYFQGNSAPDKSGLPSDRFSAERTGGSVSTLTIQRTQQEDSAVYLCASSSSPGGEQYFGPGTRLTVT.

The chain carries TRBV6-5 and TRBJ1-5; D gene ambiguous. V lost 6 bases, J lost 3 bases, and 6 bases lay in between. The CDR3 covers 12 residues. Germline V gene data show CDR1 as MNHEY and CDR2 as SVGAGI. The DNA for the CDR3 is TGTGCCAGCAGCAGAGCCAATCAGCCCCAGCATTTT. This sequence encodes CASSRANQPQHF.

This clonotype has at least ten counts. The chain combines TRBV14 with TRBJ2-2, with 9 positions matching TRBD1. The J segment lost 0 bases and the V segment lost 3 bases, leaving 2 bases of the junction unmatched. Germline lookup yields CDR1 SGHDN and CDR2 FVKESK. This CDR3 has 16 amino acids. As DNA, the CDR3 is TGTGCCAGCAGCCATCGGACAGGGGCGAACACCGGGGAGCTGTTTTTT. Its translation: CASSHRTGANTGELFF.

This clonotype was found many times. The chain uses TRBV2 and TRBJ2-3; 11 bases agree with TRBD1. Trimming took 6 bases from V and 6 from J; bases not matched to a gene: 8. The germline gives CDR1 SNHLY, CDR2 FYNNEI. The CDR3 has 15 amino acids. The CDR3 nucleotides are TGTGCCAGCAGCCCCAGGACAGGGGGCCGGGATACGCAGTATTTT. Protein sequence: CASSPRTGGRDTQYF. Drawing the rest from reference TRBV2 and TRBJ2-3, the complete variable domain is EPEVTQTPSHQVTQMGQEVILRCVPISNHLYFYWYRQILGQKVEFLVSFYNNEISEKSEIFDDQFSVERPDGSNFTLKIRSTKLEDSAMYFCASSPRTGGRDTQYFGPGTRLTVL.

This clonotype was observed once. This may stem from a read error, because a much larger clone lies one nucleotide away. The chain links TRBV11-2 to TRBJ2-2; 8 bases fit TRBD2. Trimming took 2 bases from V and 6 from J; bases not matched to a gene: 8. This CDR3 is built from 16 residues. Looked up from germline, CDR1 is SGHAT and CDR2 is FQNNGV. DNA of the CDR3: TGTGCCAGCAGCTTAACCGGGAGGGCGAGGGCCGGGGAGCTGTTTTTT. Amino acid sequence: CASSLTGRARAGELFF.

DNA of the CDR3: TGTGCCAGCAGCTTGAAGGCTAGCGGGAGCGCCGGGGAGCTGTTTTTT. Amino acids: CASSLKASGSAGELFF. The J gene is TRBJ2-2, the V gene TRBV5-4, with TRBD2 identical over 10 bases. In germline, CDR1 is SGHNT, CDR2 YYREEE (reference sequence). Trimming cost V 1 base and J 6 bases; bases outside gene matches: 6. The CDR3 runs 16 residues.

Note on this clonotype: This sequence may be a read error, since a much larger clone differs from it by one base. This chain connects TRBV7-9 to TRBJ1-5, with no clear D. The CDR3 extends over 16 amino acids. The V gene lost 2 bases and the J gene lost 0 bases, with 11 bases spanning the gap. In germline, CDR1 is SEHNR, CDR2 FQNEAQ (reference sequence). CDR3 nucleotide sequence: TGTGCCAGCAGCTTAAAGGACCGATATAGCAATCAGCCCCAGCATTTT. It is translated as CASSLKDRYSNQPQHF.

There are many counts of this clonotype. This sequence joins TRBV20-1 and TRBJ2-1; tentative D call: TRBD2 (6 bases). The germline V gene has CDR1 DFQATT and CDR2 SNEGSKA (reference sequence). V dropped 8 bases and J dropped 4 bases, with 15 bases sitting between them. The length of the CDR3 is 13 residues. For the CDR3, the DNA is TGCAGTCAAAGGGCTAGCGCATACAATGAGCAGTTCTTC. It yields the protein CSQRASAYNEQFF.

This clonotype was observed a few times. The chain recombines TRBV27 with TRBJ2-2, with 8 nucleotides matching TRBD2. The V segment lost 2 bases and the J segment 9 bases; nucleotides outside the gene matches: 8. The CDR3 has 15 residues. Germline CDR1 and CDR2: MNHEY and SMNVEV (reference sequence). CDR3 region: CASSLGAGAGRELFF. The DNA of the CDR3 is TGTGCCAGCAGTTTAGGAGCGGGAGCTGGCCGGGAGCTGTTTTTT.

This clonotype was seen repeatedly, ten times or more. This chain links TRBV7-9 with TRBJ1-3; D gene ambiguous. CDR3 length: 13 residues. Germline values: CDR1 SEHNR, CDR2 FQNEAQ (reference sequence). Trimming removed 1 base at V and 1 base at J, with 2 bases between. CDR3 DNA: TGTGCCAGCAGCTTAGTTTCTGGAAACACCATATATTTT. Its translation: CASSLVSGNTIYF.

A note on this clonotype: This clone may be a read error of a much larger clone one base away. The rearrangement joins TRBV19 to TRBJ2-1, with 8 bases matching TRBD2. V was clipped by 7 bases and J by 4 bases; unmatched bases: 6. This CDR3 region has 14 residues. Germline V gene sequence: CDR1 LNHDA, CDR2 SQIVND (reference sequence). In DNA, the CDR3 is TGTGCCAGTACGACTAGCGTGATTTACAATGAGCAGTTCTTC. This translates into CASTTSVIYNEQFF.

This clonotype appeared many times. J is TRBJ2-1 and V is TRBV20-1; D remains ambiguous. The germline CDR1 and CDR2 sequences are DFQATT and SNEGSKA (reference sequence). Trimming removed 8 bases at V and 8 bases at J, with 13 bases between. The CDR3 has 11 residues. The CDR3 coding sequence is TGCAGTCCTAAATTGAGCGATGAGCAGTTCTTC. Protein: CSPKLSDEQFF.

This clonotype was recorded many times. The chain recombines TRBV5-6 with TRBJ2-1, with 8 bases matching TRBD2. The germline gives CDR1 SGHDT, CDR2 YYEEEE. Trimming at V came to 6 bases and at J to 4 bases, leaving 12 bases not matched to a gene. This CDR3 is 16 amino acids long. CDR3 DNA sequence: TGTGCCAGCACCGACCGCGGGGGGCCCCATTACAATGAGCAGTTCTTC. The encoded protein is CASTDRGGPHYNEQFF. The variable domain in full, with the rest retrieved from reference TRBV5-6 and TRBJ2-1, is DAGVTQSPTHLIKTRGQQVTLRCSPKSGHDTVSWYQQALGQGPQFIFQYYEEEERQRGNFPDRFSGHQFPNYSSELNVNALLLGDSALYLCASTDRGGPHYNEQFFGPGTRLTVL.

With respect to this clonotype: Just one base apart from a much larger clone, this may be a read error. The chain joins TRBV10-2 to TRBJ1-2, with 12 positions matching TRBD1. The CDR3 runs 14 residues. V dropped 6 bases and J dropped 7; count of bases not matched to a gene: 6. Germline CDR1 WSHSY, CDR2 SAAADI. CDR3 residues: CASRGTGGKCGYTF. The CDR3 DNA follows: TGCGCCAGCAGGGGGACAGGGGGCAAGTGTGGCTACACCTTC.

This clonotype was observed once. Possible read error: a much larger clone is one base away. The chain uses TRBV7-2 and TRBJ2-5, with TRBD2 as a possible D gene (5 bases). This CDR3 region has 13 residues. Germline CDR1 SGHTA, CDR2 FQGNSA. Trimming left V 1 base short and J 4 bases short, with 7 bases between. CDR3 sequence reads: CASSLGGIETQYF. CDR3 in DNA: TGTGCCAGCAGCTTAGGAGGGATAGAGACCCAGTACTTC.

This clonotype was seen ten or more times. The chain couples TRBV15 to TRBJ2-5, with 8 bases matching TRBD1. This CDR3 has 18 residues. The germline gives CDR1 LNHNV, CDR2 YYDKDF (reference sequence). Losses at the gene ends were 0 bases for V and 1 base for J; bases not matched to a gene: 10. CDR3 bases: TGTGCCACCAGCAGAGATTGGGGACAGGTCAATAGCCAAGAGACCCAGTACTTC. Translating gives CATSRDWGQVNSQETQYF.

J is TRBJ2-2 and V is TRBV30, with D maybe TRBD1 (6 bases). This CDR3 has 14 residues. The V end was cut by 1 base, the J end by 5 bases, with 11 bases between. Per the germline V gene, CDR1 is GTSNPN and CDR2 is SVGIG (reference sequence). CDR3: CAWSAQGRTGELFF. As DNA, the CDR3 is TGTGCCTGGAGTGCACAGGGAAGAACCGGGGAGCTGTTTTTT.

The table lists this clonotype with a count of one. This may be a read error, as it is one base from a much larger clone. The chain uses TRBV28 and TRBJ2-5, with 7 bases aligning to TRBD2. Looked up from germline, CDR1 is MDHEN and CDR2 is SYDVKM. This CDR3 comprises 13 residues. Written as DNA, the CDR3 is TGTGCCAGCAGTTTGAGCGGGATGGAGACCCGGTACTTC. Its protein is CASSLSGMETRYF.